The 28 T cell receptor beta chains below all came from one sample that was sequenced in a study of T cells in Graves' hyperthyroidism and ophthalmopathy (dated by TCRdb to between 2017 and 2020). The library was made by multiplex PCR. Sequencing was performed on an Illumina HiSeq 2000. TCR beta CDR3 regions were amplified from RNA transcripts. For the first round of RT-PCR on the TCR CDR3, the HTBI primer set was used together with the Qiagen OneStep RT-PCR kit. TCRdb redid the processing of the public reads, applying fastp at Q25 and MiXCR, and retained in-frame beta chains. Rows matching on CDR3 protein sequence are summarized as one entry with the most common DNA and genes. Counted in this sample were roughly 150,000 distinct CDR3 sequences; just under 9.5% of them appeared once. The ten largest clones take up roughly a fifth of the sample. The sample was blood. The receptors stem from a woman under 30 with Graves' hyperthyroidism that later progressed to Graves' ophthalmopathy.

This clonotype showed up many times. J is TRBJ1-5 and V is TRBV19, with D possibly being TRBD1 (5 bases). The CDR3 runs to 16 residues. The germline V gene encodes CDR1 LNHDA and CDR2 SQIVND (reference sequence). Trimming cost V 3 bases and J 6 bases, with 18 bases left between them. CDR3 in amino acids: CASSISKGMRVQPQHF. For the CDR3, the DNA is TGTGCCAGTAGTATTTCGAAGGGGATGAGGGTTCAGCCCCAGCATTTT.

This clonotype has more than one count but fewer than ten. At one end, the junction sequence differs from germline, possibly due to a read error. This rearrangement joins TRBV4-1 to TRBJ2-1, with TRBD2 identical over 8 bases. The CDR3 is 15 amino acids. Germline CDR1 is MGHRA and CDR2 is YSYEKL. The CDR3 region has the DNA TGCGCCAGCAGCCACCTAGCGGGCTCCTGCAATGAGCAGTTCTTC. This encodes CASSHLAGSCNEQFF.

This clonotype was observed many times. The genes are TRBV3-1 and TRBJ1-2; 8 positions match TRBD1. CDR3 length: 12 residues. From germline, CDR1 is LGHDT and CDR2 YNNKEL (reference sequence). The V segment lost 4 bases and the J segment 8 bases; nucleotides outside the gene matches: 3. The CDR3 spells CASSPGQAGYTF. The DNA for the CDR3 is TGTGCCAGCAGCCCGGGACAGGCCGGCTACACCTTC.

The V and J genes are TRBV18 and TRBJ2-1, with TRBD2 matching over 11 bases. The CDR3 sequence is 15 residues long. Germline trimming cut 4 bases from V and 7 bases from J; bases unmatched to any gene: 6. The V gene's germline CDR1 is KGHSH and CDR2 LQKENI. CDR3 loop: CASSRFSGGANEQFF. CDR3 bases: TGTGCCAGCTCACGTTTTAGCGGGGGGGCAAATGAGCAGTTCTTC.

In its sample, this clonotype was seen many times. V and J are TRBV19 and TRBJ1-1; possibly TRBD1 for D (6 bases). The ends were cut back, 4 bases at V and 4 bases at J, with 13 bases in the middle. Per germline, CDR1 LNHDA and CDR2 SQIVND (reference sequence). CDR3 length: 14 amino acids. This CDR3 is CASSTQGLATEAFF. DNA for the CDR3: TGTGCCAGTAGTACACAGGGACTTGCCACTGAAGCTTTCTTT. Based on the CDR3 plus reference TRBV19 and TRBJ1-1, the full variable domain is DGGITQSPKYLFRKEGQNVTLSCEQNLNHDAMYWYRQDPGQGLRLIYYSQIVNDFQKGDIAEGYSVSREKKESFPLTVTSAQKNPTAFYLCASSTQGLATEAFFGQGTRLTVV.

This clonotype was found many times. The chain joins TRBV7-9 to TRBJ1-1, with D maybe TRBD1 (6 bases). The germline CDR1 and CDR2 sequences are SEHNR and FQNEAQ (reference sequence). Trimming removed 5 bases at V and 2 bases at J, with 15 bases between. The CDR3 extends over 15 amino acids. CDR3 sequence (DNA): TGTGCCAGCAGCCCGCCCCGGACAGCCAACACTGAAGCTTTCTTT. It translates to CASSPPRTANTEAFF.

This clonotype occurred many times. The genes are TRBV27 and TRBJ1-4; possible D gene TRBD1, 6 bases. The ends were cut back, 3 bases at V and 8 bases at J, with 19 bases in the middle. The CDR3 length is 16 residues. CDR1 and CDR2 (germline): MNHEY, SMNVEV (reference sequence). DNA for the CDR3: TGTGCCAGCAGTTTGAAAGCCGGGACACTCTGGGAAAAACTGTTTTTT. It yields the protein CASSLKAGTLWEKLFF.

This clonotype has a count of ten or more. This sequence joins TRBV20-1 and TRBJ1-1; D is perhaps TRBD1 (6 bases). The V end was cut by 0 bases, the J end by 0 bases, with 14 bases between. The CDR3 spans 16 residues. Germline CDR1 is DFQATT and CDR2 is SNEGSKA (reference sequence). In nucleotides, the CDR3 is TGCAGTGCTAGAGAGGTGGGGGCAGGGTTGAACACTGAAGCTTTCTTT. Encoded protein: CSAREVGAGLNTEAFF.

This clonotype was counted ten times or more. This CDR3 is CASSFSGGAYNEQFF. The DNA for the CDR3 is TGTGCCAGCAGTTTTTCTGGGGGCGCCTACAATGAGCAGTTCTTC. The chain employs TRBV27 and TRBJ2-1; perhaps TRBD1 as D (6 bases). CDR1 is MNHEY and CDR2 is SMNVEV in the germline V gene (reference sequence). The V end lost 3 bases, the J end lost 2 bases, and 11 bases lay between the germline ends. The CDR3 is made up of 15 amino acids.

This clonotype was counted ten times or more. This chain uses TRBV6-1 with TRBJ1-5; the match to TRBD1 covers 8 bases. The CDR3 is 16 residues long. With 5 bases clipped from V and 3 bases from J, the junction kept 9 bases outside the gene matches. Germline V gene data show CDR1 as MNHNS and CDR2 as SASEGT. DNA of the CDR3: TGTGCCAGCAGTTGGTCTAGGACAGGGAACAATCAGCCCCAGCATTTT. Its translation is CASSWSRTGNNQPQHF.

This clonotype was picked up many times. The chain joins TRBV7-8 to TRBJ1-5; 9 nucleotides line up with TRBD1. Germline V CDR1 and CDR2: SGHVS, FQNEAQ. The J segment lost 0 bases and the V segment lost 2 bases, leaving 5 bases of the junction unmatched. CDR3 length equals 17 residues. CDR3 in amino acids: CASSLYATGGSNQPQHF. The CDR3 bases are TGTGCCAGCAGCTTATATGCGACAGGGGGTAGCAATCAGCCCCAGCATTTT.

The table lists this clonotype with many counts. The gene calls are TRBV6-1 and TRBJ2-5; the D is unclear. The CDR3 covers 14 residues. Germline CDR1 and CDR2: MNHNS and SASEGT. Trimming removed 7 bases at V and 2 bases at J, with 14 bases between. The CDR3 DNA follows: TGTGCCAGCAACCACTTAAGGACGCAAGAGACCCAGTACTTC. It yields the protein CASNHLRTQETQYF.

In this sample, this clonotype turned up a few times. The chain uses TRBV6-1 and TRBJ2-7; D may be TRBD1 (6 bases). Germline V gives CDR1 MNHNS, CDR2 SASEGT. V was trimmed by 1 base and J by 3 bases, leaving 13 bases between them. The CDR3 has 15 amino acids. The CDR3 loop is CASSEGGQNNYEQYF. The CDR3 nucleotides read TGTGCCAGCAGTGAAGGGGGGCAAAATAACTACGAGCAGTACTTC.

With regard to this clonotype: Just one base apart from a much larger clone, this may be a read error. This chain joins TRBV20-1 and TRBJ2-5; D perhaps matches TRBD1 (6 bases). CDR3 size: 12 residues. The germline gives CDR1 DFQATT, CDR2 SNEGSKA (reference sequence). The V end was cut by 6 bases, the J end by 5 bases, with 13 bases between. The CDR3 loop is CSARGIRETQYF. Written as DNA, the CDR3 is TGCAGTGCGAGGGGGATACGGGAGACCCAGTACTTC.

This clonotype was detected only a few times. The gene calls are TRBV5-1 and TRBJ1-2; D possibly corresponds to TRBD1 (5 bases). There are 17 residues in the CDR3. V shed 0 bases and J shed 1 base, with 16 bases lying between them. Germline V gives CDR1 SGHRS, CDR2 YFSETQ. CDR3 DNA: TGCGCCAGCAGCTTGGCAGGGCTATCTGAATTTAACTATGGCTACACCTTC. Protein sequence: CASSLAGLSEFNYGYTF.

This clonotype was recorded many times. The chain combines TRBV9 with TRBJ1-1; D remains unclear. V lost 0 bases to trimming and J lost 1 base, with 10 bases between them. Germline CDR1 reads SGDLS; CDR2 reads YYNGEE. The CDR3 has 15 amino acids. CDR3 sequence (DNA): TGTGCCAGCAGCGTAGCCGGCGGGTCGAACACTGAAGCTTTCTTT. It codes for CASSVAGGSNTEAFF.

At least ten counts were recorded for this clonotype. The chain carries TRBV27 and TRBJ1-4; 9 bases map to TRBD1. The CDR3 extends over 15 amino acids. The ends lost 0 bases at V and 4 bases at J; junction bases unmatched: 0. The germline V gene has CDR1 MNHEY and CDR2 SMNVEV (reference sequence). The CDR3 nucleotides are TGTGCCAGCAGTTTATCGGGACAGGGTAATGAAAAACTGTTTTTT. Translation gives CASSLSGQGNEKLFF.

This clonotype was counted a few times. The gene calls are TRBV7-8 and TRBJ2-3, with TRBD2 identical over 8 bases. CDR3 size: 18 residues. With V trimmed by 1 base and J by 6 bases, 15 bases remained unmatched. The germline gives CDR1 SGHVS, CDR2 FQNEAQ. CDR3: CASSLGIGGGHYTDTQYF. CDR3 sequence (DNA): TGTGCCAGCAGCTTAGGCATCGGGGGGGGCCATTACACGGATACGCAGTATTTT.

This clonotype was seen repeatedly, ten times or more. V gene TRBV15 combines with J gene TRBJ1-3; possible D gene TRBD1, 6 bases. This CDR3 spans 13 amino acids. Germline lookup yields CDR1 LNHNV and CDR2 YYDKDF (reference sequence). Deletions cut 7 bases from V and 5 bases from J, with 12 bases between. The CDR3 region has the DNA TGTGCCACCAAGGGGGAAGGACGAAACACCATATATTTT. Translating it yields CATKGEGRNTIYF. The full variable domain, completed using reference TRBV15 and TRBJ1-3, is DAMVIQNPRYQVTQFGKPVTLSCSQTLNHNVMYWYQQKSSQAPKLLFHYYDKDFNNEADTPDNFQSRRPNTSFCFLDIRSPGLGDTAMYLCATKGEGRNTIYFGEGSWLTVV.

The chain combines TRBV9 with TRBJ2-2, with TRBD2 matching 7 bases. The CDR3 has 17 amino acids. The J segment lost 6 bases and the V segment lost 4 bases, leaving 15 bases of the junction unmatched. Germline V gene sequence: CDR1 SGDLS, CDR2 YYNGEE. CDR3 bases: TGTGCCAGCAGCCAGAAAACCGGGACTATTAACGCCGGGGAGCTGTTTTTT. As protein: CASSQKTGTINAGELFF. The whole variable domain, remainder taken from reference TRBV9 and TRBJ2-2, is DSGVTQTPKHLITATGQRVTLRCSPRSGDLSVYWYQQSLDQGLQFLIQYYNGEERAKGNILERFSAQQFPDLHSELNLSSLELGDSALYFCASSQKTGTINAGELFFGEGSRLTVL.

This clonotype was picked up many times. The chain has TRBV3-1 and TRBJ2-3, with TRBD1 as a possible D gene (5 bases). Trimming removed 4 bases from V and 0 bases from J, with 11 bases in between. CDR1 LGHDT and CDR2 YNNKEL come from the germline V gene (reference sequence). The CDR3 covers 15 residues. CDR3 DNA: TGTGCCAGCAGCCCGAGGACAACTAGCACAGATACGCAGTATTTT. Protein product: CASSPRTTSTDTQYF.

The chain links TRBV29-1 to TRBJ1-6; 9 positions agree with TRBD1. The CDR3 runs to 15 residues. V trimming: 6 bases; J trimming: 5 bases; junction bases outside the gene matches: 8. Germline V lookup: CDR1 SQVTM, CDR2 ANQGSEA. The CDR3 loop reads CSVGPWDRDNSPLHF. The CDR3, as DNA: TGCAGCGTGGGACCCTGGGACAGGGATAATTCACCCCTCCACTTT.

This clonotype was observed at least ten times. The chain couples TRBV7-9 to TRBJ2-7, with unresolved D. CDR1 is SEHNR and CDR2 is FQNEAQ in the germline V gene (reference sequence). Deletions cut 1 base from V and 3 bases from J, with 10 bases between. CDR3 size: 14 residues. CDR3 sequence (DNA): TGTGCCAGCAGCTTAGGCGGATTATACTACGAGCAGTACTTC. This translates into CASSLGGLYYEQYF.

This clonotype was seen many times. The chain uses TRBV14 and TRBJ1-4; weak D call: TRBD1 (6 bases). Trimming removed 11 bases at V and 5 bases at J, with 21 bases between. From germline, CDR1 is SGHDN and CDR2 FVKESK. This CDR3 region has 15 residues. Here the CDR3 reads CAGPLTGALNEKLFF. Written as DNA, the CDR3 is TGTGCCGGGCCACTGACAGGAGCCCTCAATGAAAAACTGTTTTTT.

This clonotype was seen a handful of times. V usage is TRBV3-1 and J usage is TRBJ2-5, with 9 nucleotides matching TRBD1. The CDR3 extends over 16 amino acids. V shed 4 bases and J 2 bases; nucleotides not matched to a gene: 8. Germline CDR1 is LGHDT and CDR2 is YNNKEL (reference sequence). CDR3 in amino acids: CASSPGTGIWQETQYF. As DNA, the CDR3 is TGTGCCAGCAGCCCCGGGACAGGGATTTGGCAAGAGACCCAGTACTTC.

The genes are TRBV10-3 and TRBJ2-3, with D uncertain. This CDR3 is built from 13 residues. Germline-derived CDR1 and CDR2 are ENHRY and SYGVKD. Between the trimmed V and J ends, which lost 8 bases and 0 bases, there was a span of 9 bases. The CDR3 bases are TGTGCCATCCAGGACGGGAGCACAGATACGCAGTATTTT. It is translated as CAIQDGSTDTQYF.

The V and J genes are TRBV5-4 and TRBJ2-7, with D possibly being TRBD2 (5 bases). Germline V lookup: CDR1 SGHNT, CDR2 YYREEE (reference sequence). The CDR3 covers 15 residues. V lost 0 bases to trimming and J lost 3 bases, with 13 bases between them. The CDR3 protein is CASSLVAIGNYEQYF. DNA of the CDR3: TGTGCCAGCAGCTTGGTGGCTATCGGGAACTACGAGCAGTACTTC.

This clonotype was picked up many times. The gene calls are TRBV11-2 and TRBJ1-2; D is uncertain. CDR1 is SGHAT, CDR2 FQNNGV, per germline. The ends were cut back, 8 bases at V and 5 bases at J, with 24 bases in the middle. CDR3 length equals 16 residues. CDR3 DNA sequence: TGTGCCAGCGAGCTTATAGGCGGTCCGGTGGCTTATGGCTACACCTTC. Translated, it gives CASELIGGPVAYGYTF.